Sequencing of this T cell receptor beta chain was carried out in a study of control samples from healthy donors and cancer patients. Here immunoSEQ multiplex PCR was the method, and the copy in TCRdb shows in-frame clones only, minus some. The sample has 100,000 to 150,000 clones, more than 75% seen once. This clone has only a few counts. V was cut by 1 base and J by 3 bases, with 16 bases left in between. The CDR3 covers 17 residues. CDR1 is SGHTA, CDR2 FQGNSA, per germline. The receptor was isolated from a man between 18 and 35 years old in good health. The V and J genes are TRBV7-2 and TRBJ1-3, with a possible D match to TRBD1 (5 bases). The sequenced sample was blood. DNA of the CDR3: TGTGCCAGCAGCTTAGGTTATTGGGGGTTGGATGGAAACACCATATATTTT. It codes for CASSLGYWGLDGNTIYF. The entire variable domain, with the rest obtained from reference TRBV7-2 and TRBJ1-3, is as follows: GAGVSQSPSNKVTEKGKDVELRCDPISGHTALYWYRQSLGQGLEFLIYFQGNSAPDKSGLPSDRFSAERTGGSVSTLTIQRTQQEDSAVYLCASSLGYWGLDGNTIYFGEGSWLTVV.